The present entry profiles one T cell receptor beta chain with its context. Its specificity is unknown. Because the CDR3 is missing its conserved closing phenylalanine or tryptophan, this is likely a read error. The CDR3 length is 15 residues. Unmatched junction bases numbered 8, after V lost 4 bases and J lost 5 bases. Germline CDR1 reads SEHNR; CDR2 reads FQNEAQ (reference sequence). The data are from a study of cytomegalovirus exposure and HLA in healthy donors. About the study: HLA-typed donors contributed some 85 million unique TCRs, which were held in an early data release. Out of 398 genotyped donors, about 76% belonged to the Caucasian-associated ancestry cluster.

60 Vbeta and 13 Jbeta primers were used in PCR. Clones were sequenced by immunoSEQ multiplex PCR, and TCRdb holds only the in-frame ones, with some missing. The data contain some 200,000 clones, about 13% of them singletons. Study-wide results and caveats: Associated with HLA alleles at 0.05 false discovery rate in a later analysis were fewer than 20,000 TCR beta sequences. Donors were assumed by presence/absence analyses to have roughly uniform sequencing depth.

This TCR was recovered from a man between 45 and 60 years old in good health and CMV-seropositive. The chain combines TRBV7-9 with TRBJ1-1; TRBD1 agrees at 9 bases. The sequencing input was PBMCs. The CDR3 protein is CASSYIQGAGTEAFV. The CDR3 DNA sequence: TGTGCCAGCAGCTATATACAGGGGGCGGGAACTGAAGCTTTCGTT.